The clone carrying this T cell receptor beta chain was seen repeatedly, ten times or more. TCRdb called the 5' RACE reads again in MiXCR, with one record for every CDR3 protein. This sample has about 83,000 distinct CDR3 sequences, with approximately 15% found just once. This specimen belongs to a study of early T cells in non-severe SARS-CoV-2 infection. V dropped 1 base and J dropped 5; count of bases not matched to a gene: 3. The CDR3 runs to 15 residues. Germline-derived CDR1 and CDR2 are SGHVS and FQNEAQ. The sample consisted of whole blood. The genes are TRBV7-8 and TRBJ1-4; 8 bases align to TRBD1. The sequence was collected from an adult who was a healthcare worker with PCR-confirmed SARS-CoV-2 infection or an uninfected control (not recorded which). The CDR3 is CASSLVSGGNEKLFF. The DNA of the CDR3 is TGTGCCAGCAGCTTAGTGTCAGGGGGCAATGAAAAACTGTTTTTT.